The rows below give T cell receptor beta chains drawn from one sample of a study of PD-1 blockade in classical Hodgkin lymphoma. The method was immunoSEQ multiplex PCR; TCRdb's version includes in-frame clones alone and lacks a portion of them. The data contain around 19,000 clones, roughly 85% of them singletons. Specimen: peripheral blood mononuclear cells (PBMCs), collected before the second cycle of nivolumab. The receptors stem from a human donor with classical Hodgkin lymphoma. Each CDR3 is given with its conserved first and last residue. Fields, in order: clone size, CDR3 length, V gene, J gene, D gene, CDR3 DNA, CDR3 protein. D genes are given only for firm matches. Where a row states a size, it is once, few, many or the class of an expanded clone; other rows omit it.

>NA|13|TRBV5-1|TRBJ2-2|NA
TGCGCCAGCAGCTTGGGTCCTACCGGGGAGCTGTTTTTT
CASSLGPTGELFF
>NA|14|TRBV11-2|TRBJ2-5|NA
TGTGCCAGCAGCTTATGGACAGACCAAGAGACCCAGTACTTC
CASSLWTDQETQYF
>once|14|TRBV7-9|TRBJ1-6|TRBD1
TGTGCCAGCAGCCCAGGGGGTCGGAATTCACCCCTCCACTTT
CASSPGGRNSPLHF
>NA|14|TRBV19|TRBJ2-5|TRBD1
TGTGCCAGTAGTGTTGGACAGGTCTTGGAGACCCAGTACTTC
CASSVGQVLETQYF
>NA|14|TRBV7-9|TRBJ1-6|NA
TGTGCCAGCAGCCAGGGACCCCAAAAAGGGTCCCTCCACTTT
CASSQGPQKGSLHF
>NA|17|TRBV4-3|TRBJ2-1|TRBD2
TGCGCCAGCAGCCAGCTTACGGTAGCGGGGGGGTACAATGAGCAGTTCTTC
CASSQLTVAGGYNEQFF
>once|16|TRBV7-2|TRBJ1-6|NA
TGTGCCAGCAGCTTAGCGCCGGTCGGCGATAATTCACCCCTCCACTTT
CASSLAPVGDNSPLHF
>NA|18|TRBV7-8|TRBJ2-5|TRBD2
TGTGCCAGCAGCTTAGGTCGCGGTGATAGCGGGAACTTGGAGACCCAGTACTTC
CASSLGRGDSGNLETQYF
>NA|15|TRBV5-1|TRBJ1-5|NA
TGCGCCAGCAGCTTGGAAGGCGACGTCTATCAGCCCCAGCATTTT
CASSLEGDVYQPQHF
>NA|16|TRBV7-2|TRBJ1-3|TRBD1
TGTGCCAGCAGCCAACAGGGGACTTACTCTGGAAACACCATATATTTT
CASSQQGTYSGNTIYF
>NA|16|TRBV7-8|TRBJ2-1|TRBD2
TGTGCCAGCAGCTTAGGTCTAGCGGGGGGGCAAAATGAGCAGTTCTTC
CASSLGLAGGQNEQFF
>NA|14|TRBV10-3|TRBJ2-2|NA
TGTGCCTTGTCCGGGACCGCGAACACCGGGGAGCTGTTTTTT
CALSGTANTGELFF
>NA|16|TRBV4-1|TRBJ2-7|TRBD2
TGCGCCAGCAGCCAAGTGTTTGAGCGGGGGGCCTACGAGCAGTACTTC
CASSQVFERGAYEQYF
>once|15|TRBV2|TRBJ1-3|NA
TGTGCCAGCAGTGAAAGGGCAGGGGCTGGAAACACCATATATTTT
CASSERAGAGNTIYF
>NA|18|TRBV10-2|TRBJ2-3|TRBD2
TGCGCCAGCAGTGAGCCGCCTTTTTGGAGCGGGGTCACAGATACGCAGTATTTT
CASSEPPFWSGVTDTQYF
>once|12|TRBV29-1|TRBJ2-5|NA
TGCAGCGCTGACAGGATTGGGGAGACCCAGTACTTC
CSADRIGETQYF